The sequence of this TCR beta chain was determined in a study of T cell repertoires in cytomegalovirus infection. On the study more broadly: Both a matching HLA type and CMV infection were indicated by public TCR beta signatures. Notes on the study in general: The cumulative frequency of public TCR beta families distinguished individuals who carried CMV together with the relevant HLA.

TCRdb used MiXCR to reprocess the reads, holding one entry per CDR3 protein. The sample lists about 440,000 distinct CDR3 sequences, around 32% occurring once. V dropped 5 bases and J dropped 4 bases, with 14 bases sitting between them. Germline V CDR1 and CDR2: SGHTA, FQGNSA. The CDR3 has 14 amino acids. This clonotype has at least ten counts. Its antigen remains unidentified. Sample: PBMCs. The V call is TRBV7-2, the J call TRBJ2-5, with D possibly matching TRBD1 (5 bases). This clonotype was obtained from a human donor in good health (CMV status not recorded). Some clones in this sample may be carry-over from other donors' samples. The CDR3 DNA reads TGTGCCAGCAGCCCAGGGTGGGTACGAGAGACCCAGTACTTC. Its translation: CASSPGWVRETQYF.